The 32 T cell receptor beta chains reported below all come from one sample, sequenced in a study of early T cells in non-severe SARS-CoV-2 infection. TCRdb re-derived calls from the 5' RACE reads in MiXCR, one entry per CDR3 protein. The sample carries under 60,000 distinct CDR3 sequences, more than 9% recorded once. The sequenced sample was whole blood. The receptors come from an adult who was a healthcare worker with PCR-confirmed SARS-CoV-2 infection or an uninfected control (not recorded which).

This clonotype showed up just a few times. The chain recombines TRBV2 with TRBJ1-2; D is perhaps TRBD1 (6 bases). This CDR3 has 15 amino acids. Between the trimmed V and J ends, which lost 5 bases and 8 bases, there was a span of 21 bases. Germline CDR1 SNHLY, CDR2 FYNNEI. The CDR3 sequence is CASSFSQGRFEGYTF. CDR3 nucleotide sequence: TGTGCCAGCAGTTTCAGTCAGGGGCGGTTCGAAGGCTACACCTTC.

This clonotype was detected only a few times. The chain links TRBV11-2 to TRBJ2-7; D is unclear. V gave up 0 bases and J gave up 6 bases, with 15 bases separating them. Germline V CDR1 and CDR2: SGHAT, FQNNGV. The CDR3 is made up of 15 amino acids. The DNA for the CDR3 is TGTGCCAGCAGCTTAGATAGGGCGGCCCGTGTCGAGCAGTACTTC. Encoded protein: CASSLDRAARVEQYF.

This clonotype was seen ten or more times. The V call is TRBV20-1, the J call TRBJ1-1; D unresolved. CDR1 is DFQATT and CDR2 is SNEGSKA in the germline V gene (reference sequence). The CDR3 is 13 amino acids. V was pared by 5 bases and J by 0 bases, with 10 bases between. The CDR3 loop reads CSAAEDLNTEAFF. The CDR3 DNA reads TGCAGTGCTGCCGAGGATCTGAACACTGAAGCTTTCTTT.

This clonotype was seen ten or more times. The V call is TRBV5-4, the J call TRBJ1-6; D perhaps matches TRBD1 (5 bases). The V end lost 3 bases, the J end lost 5 bases, and 6 bases lay between the germline ends. Per the germline V gene, CDR1 is SGHNT and CDR2 is YYREEE (reference sequence). This CDR3 spans 13 amino acids. In DNA form, the CDR3 reads TGTGCCAGCAGCTCCAGGGATAATTCACCCCTCCACTTT. Its protein product is CASSSRDNSPLHF.

V and J are TRBV7-9 and TRBJ1-1; D is perhaps TRBD1 (6 bases). Between the trimmed V and J ends, which lost 3 bases and 5 bases, there was a span of 13 bases. From germline, CDR1 is SEHNR and CDR2 FQNEAQ (reference sequence). CDR3 length: 14 amino acids. CDR3 loop: CASSFQGRETEAFF. Here the CDR3 DNA reads TGTGCCAGCAGCTTCCAGGGGAGGGAGACTGAAGCTTTCTTT.

This sequence joins TRBV28 and TRBJ2-7, with D possibly matching TRBD1 (7 bases). The CDR3 sequence is 14 residues long. Germline-derived CDR1 and CDR2 are MDHEN and SYDVKM. The V end was cut by 6 bases, the J end by 3 bases, with 15 bases between. The CDR3 DNA follows: TGTGCCAGCAGGCTACAGGGGACTTACTACGAGCAGTACTTC. Translated, it gives CASRLQGTYYEQYF.

The CDR3 spells CASSEANGNTIYF. CDR3 in DNA: TGTGCCAGCAGTGAAGCGAACGGAAACACCATATATTTT. The V call is TRBV2, the J call TRBJ1-3; the D is unclear. Germline V gene data show CDR1 as SNHLY and CDR2 as FYNNEI. The V end was cut by 0 bases, the J end by 4 bases, with 4 bases between. The CDR3 loop spans 13 amino acids.

The genes are TRBV6-2 or TRBV6-3 and TRBJ2-1; TRBD1 aligns across 8 bases. The CDR3 runs to 13 residues. The germline gives CDR1 MNHEY, CDR2 SVGEGT. J was trimmed by 6 bases and V by 5 bases; bases with no gene match: 3. CDR3 DNA: TGTGCCAGCAGTGGACAGGGCACCAATGAGCAGTTCTTC. It encodes CASSGQGTNEQFF.

The chain joins TRBV6-1 to TRBJ2-3; 7 nucleotides agree with TRBD1. The ends lost 7 bases at V and 2 bases at J; junction bases unmatched: 3. CDR1 and CDR2 from the germline V gene are MNHNS and SASEGT. The CDR3 is 13 amino acids. The CDR3 sequence is CASIRGPTDTQYF. The DNA of the CDR3 is TGTGCCAGCATAAGGGGGCCCACAGATACGCAGTATTTT.

The genes are TRBV7-6 and TRBJ1-1; a weak D match, TRBD1 (5 bases). Deletions cut 5 bases from V and 4 bases from J, with 14 bases between. Germline V lookup: CDR1 SGHVS, CDR2 FNYEAQ. This CDR3 region has 14 residues. The CDR3 spells CASSPNPRGTEAFF. CDR3 DNA sequence: TGTGCCAGCAGCCCGAACCCGAGGGGCACTGAAGCTTTCTTT. The full variable domain, its missing parts supplied by reference TRBV7-6 and TRBJ1-1, is GAGVSQSPRYKVTKRGQDVALRCDPISGHVSLYWYRQALGQGPEFLTYFNYEAQQDKSGLPNDRFSAERPEGSISTLTIQRTEQRDSAMYRCASSPNPRGTEAFFGQGTRLTVV.

This clonotype was recorded many times. This chain joins TRBV29-1 and TRBJ2-7, with 7 positions matching TRBD2. This CDR3 is 12 amino acids long. Trimming took 4 bases from V and 9 from J; bases not matched to a gene: 9. The germline gives CDR1 SQVTM, CDR2 ANQGSEA. DNA for the CDR3: TGCAGCGTTGTTAGTCGACTAGCAGGGCAGTACTTC. This codes for CSVVSRLAGQYF.

A few counts support this clonotype. The V call is TRBV5-1, the J call TRBJ1-6; no definite D call. V was cut by 5 bases and J by 7 bases, with 13 bases left in between. CDR1 SGHRS and CDR2 YFSETQ come from the germline V gene. There are 14 residues in the CDR3. The CDR3 here is CASREWQLNSPLHF. CDR3 DNA: TGCGCCAGCAGGGAATGGCAGCTAAATTCACCCCTCCACTTT. The whole variable domain, remainder taken from reference TRBV5-1 and TRBJ1-6, is KAGVTQTPRYLIKTRGQQVTLSCSPISGHRSVSWYQQTPGQGLQFLFEYFSETQRNKGNFPGRFSGRQFSNSRSEMNVSTLELGDSALYLCASREWQLNSPLHFGNGTRLTVT.

This chain uses TRBV4-2 with TRBJ2-1; 8 bases map to TRBD2. With V trimmed by 4 bases and J by 9 bases, 14 bases remained unmatched. The CDR3 runs 16 residues. Germline assignment: CDR1 LGHNA and CDR2 YNFKEQ. CDR3 nucleotides: TGTGCCAGCAGCCCCAGGCGGAGCGGGAGTGATCGTGAGCAGTTCTTC. Translated: CASSPRRSGSDREQFF.

This clonotype was detected a few times. The genes are TRBV12-3 or TRBV12-4 and TRBJ1-5; a possible D gene is TRBD1 (5 bases). Trimming took off 2 bases at V and 2 bases at J, with 10 bases between the two ends. This CDR3 has 15 residues. The CDR3 sequence: CASSLRGGGNQPQHF. The CDR3 nucleotides are TGTGCCAGCAGTTTACGGGGGGGAGGCAATCAGCCCCAGCATTTT.

This clonotype has more than one count but fewer than ten. The chain recombines TRBV4-3 with TRBJ2-7; 9 positions match TRBD2. The CDR3 sequence is 15 residues long. V was clipped by 3 bases and J by 2 bases; unmatched bases: 5. Germline CDR1 LGHNA, CDR2 YSLEER. CDR3 amino acids: CASSQTSGPAYEQYF. Written as DNA, the CDR3 is TGCGCCAGCAGCCAGACTAGCGGTCCTGCCTACGAGCAGTACTTC.

Ten or more counts support this clonotype. J is TRBJ2-1 and V is TRBV7-6; the D gene is possibly TRBD2 (6 bases). This CDR3 has 16 residues. Looked up from germline, CDR1 is SGHVS and CDR2 is FNYEAQ. Trimming took 0 bases from V and 4 from J, leaving 13 bases between them. As DNA, the CDR3 is TGTGCCAGCAGCTTAGCGGGACGGGGGATATACAATGAGCAGTTCTTC. It translates to CASSLAGRGIYNEQFF.

This clonotype has only a few counts. V gene TRBV20-1 combines with J gene TRBJ1-6; TRBD1 matches at 11 bases. CDR3 length equals 17 residues. The V gene end was trimmed by 5 bases and the J gene end by 0 bases; junction bases not matched to a gene: 6. Germline CDR1 is DFQATT and CDR2 is SNEGSKA (reference sequence). The CDR3 DNA follows: TGCAGTGCTGTTTGGACAGGGGGCAGCTCCTATAATTCACCCCTCCACTTT. Encoded protein: CSAVWTGGSSYNSPLHF.

This clonotype was observed at least ten times. The J gene is TRBJ1-3, the V gene TRBV5-1, with 11 bases matching TRBD1. Germline V gives CDR1 SGHRS, CDR2 YFSETQ. The CDR3 runs to 15 residues. The V and J ends lost 4 bases and 5 bases, in that order; junction bases with no gene match: 5. The chain's CDR3 is CASSPGQGARNTIYF. CDR3 in DNA: TGCGCCAGCAGCCCCGGACAGGGGGCAAGAAACACCATATATTTT.

The chain couples TRBV6-1 to TRBJ2-2, with TRBD1 matching over 9 bases. With V trimmed by 7 bases and J by 7 bases, 13 bases remained unmatched. CDR3 length: 16 residues. Germline loops: CDR1 MNHNS, CDR2 SASEGT. This CDR3 reads CASNHPGTGFVGELFF. Here the CDR3 DNA reads TGTGCCAGCAATCACCCCGGGACAGGGTTTGTCGGGGAGCTGTTTTTT.

The J gene is TRBJ2-1, the V gene TRBV7-2; TRBD1 or TRBD2 may be the D gene (5 bases each). The CDR3 has 14 residues. Germline V lookup: CDR1 SGHTA, CDR2 FQGNSA. The V gene lost 5 bases and the J gene lost 8 bases, with 16 bases spanning the gap. CDR3 DNA sequence: TGTGCCAGCAGCCCGGGACCTATATTACATGAGCAGTTCTTC. Translation: CASSPGPILHEQFF. The variable domain in full, with the rest retrieved from reference TRBV7-2 and TRBJ2-1, is GAGVSQSPSNKVTEKGKDVELRCDPISGHTALYWYRQSLGQGLEFLIYFQGNSAPDKSGLPSDRFSAERTGGSVSTLTIQRTQQEDSAVYLCASSPGPILHEQFFGPGTRLTVL.

The sample holds a few counts of this clonotype. The chain links TRBV28 to TRBJ1-3; D is uncertain. Germline CDR1 and CDR2: MDHEN and SYDVKM. Trimming removed 1 base from V and 4 bases from J, with 5 bases in between. The length of the CDR3 is 13 residues. The CDR3 is CASSLYAGNTIYF. The CDR3 nucleotides are TGTGCCAGCAGTTTATACGCGGGAAACACCATATATTTT.

The gene calls are TRBV29-1 and TRBJ2-2; tentative D call: TRBD1 (7 bases). V dropped 0 bases and J dropped 5 bases, with 16 bases sitting between them. Germline-derived CDR1 and CDR2 are SQVTM and ANQGSEA. There are 16 residues in the CDR3. In DNA form, the CDR3 reads TGCAGCGTTGAAGAGGCCGGCCCAGGGGGGACCGGGGAGCTGTTTTTT. It specifies CSVEEAGPGGTGELFF.

This clonotype appeared many times. V is TRBV12-3 or TRBV12-4 and J is TRBJ2-7; D gene unclear. Trimming removed 2 bases from V and 4 bases from J, with 3 bases in between. The CDR3 runs 11 residues. CDR3 sequence reads: CASSLTYEQYF. CDR3 bases: TGTGCCAGCAGTTTAACGTACGAGCAGTACTTC.

The chain couples TRBV12-3 or TRBV12-4 to TRBJ2-3, with TRBD2 identical over 9 bases. This CDR3 spans 15 amino acids. J gave up 1 base and V 1 base, and 0 bases lay outside the gene matches. For the CDR3, the DNA is TGTGCCAGCAGTTTAGGGACTAGCGGCACAGATACGCAGTATTTT. Translated, it gives CASSLGTSGTDTQYF.

The V gene is TRBV10-3, the J gene TRBJ2-7; 7 nucleotides align to TRBD1. The CDR3 has 14 amino acids. V lost 4 bases, J lost 2 bases, and 5 bases stayed unmatched. The germline gives CDR1 ENHRY, CDR2 SYGVKD. The CDR3 spells CAISGQGGAYEQYF. DNA for the CDR3: TGTGCCATCAGTGGACAGGGTGGTGCCTACGAGCAGTACTTC.

Many counts were recorded for this clonotype. The chain combines TRBV10-3 with TRBJ1-1, with D unresolved. The V gene lost 3 bases and the J gene lost 4 bases, with 18 bases spanning the gap. This CDR3 region has 16 residues. Germline CDR1 and CDR2: ENHRY and SYGVKD. The CDR3 sequence is CAISDSRTHRGTEAFF. The CDR3 DNA sequence: TGTGCCATCAGTGATTCACGTACCCACAGAGGCACTGAAGCTTTCTTT.

This clonotype was found many times. J is TRBJ2-5 and V is TRBV7-3; possible D gene TRBD2, 6 bases. Germline V CDR1 and CDR2: SGHTA, FQGTGA. The CDR3 contains 17 residues. The germline V and J ends were trimmed by 0 bases and 5 bases, with 19 bases remaining between them. The CDR3 here is CASSLTRRGAPVETQYF. CDR3 bases: TGTGCCAGCAGCTTAACGAGGCGGGGAGCCCCGGTCGAGACCCAGTACTTC.

This clonotype was observed at least ten times. J is TRBJ2-3 and V is TRBV4-2; possible D gene TRBD2, 6 bases. V gave up 1 base and J gave up 4 bases, with 9 bases separating them. Germline CDR1 reads LGHNA; CDR2 reads YNFKEQ. The length of the CDR3 is 14 residues. CDR3: CASSQVSGADTQYF. The CDR3 DNA reads as TGTGCCAGCAGCCAAGTTTCGGGGGCAGATACGCAGTATTTT.

This clonotype was counted ten times or more. This sequence joins TRBV30 and TRBJ2-3; D perhaps matches TRBD2 (6 bases). Per germline, CDR1 GTSNPN and CDR2 SVGIG (reference sequence). V gave up 2 bases and J gave up 0 bases, with 12 bases separating them. The CDR3 is made up of 15 amino acids. The DNA of the CDR3 is TGTGCCTGGAGTCCGGGAGAGGCTAGCACAGATACGCAGTATTTT. It is translated as CAWSPGEASTDTQYF.

This clonotype was seen more than once but under ten times. The chain links TRBV15 to TRBJ2-3; D could derive from TRBD1 or TRBD2 (5 bases each). From germline, CDR1 is LNHNV and CDR2 YYDKDF (reference sequence). With 2 bases removed from V and 2 bases from J, the gap between germline ends came to 17 bases. The CDR3 loop spans 17 amino acids. As DNA, the CDR3 is TGTGCCACCAGCAGAAACGCCGCCGGGACCACCACAGATACGCAGTATTTT. This translates into CATSRNAAGTTTDTQYF.

This clonotype was picked up a small number of times. The chain links TRBV6-2 or TRBV6-3 to TRBJ2-2; D unresolved. Trimming removed 7 bases from V and 5 bases from J, with 11 bases in between. Per germline, CDR1 MNHEY and CDR2 SVGEGT. The CDR3 totals 13 residues. CDR3 coding DNA: TGTGCCAGCACCAAAAGAAGGACCGGGGAGCTGTTTTTT. It encodes CASTKRRTGELFF.

In its sample, this clonotype was seen many times. The chain uses TRBV6-2 or TRBV6-3 and TRBJ1-6; no clear D. The V gene's germline CDR1 is MNHEY and CDR2 SVGEGT. The CDR3 sequence is 16 residues long. Deletions cut 3 bases from V and 9 bases from J, with 18 bases between. Here the CDR3 reads CASSYSVRPSGSPLHF. The DNA of the CDR3 is TGTGCCAGCAGTTATAGCGTTCGGCCAAGCGGTTCACCCCTCCACTTT.